These T cell receptor beta chains were read from a single sample in a study of technical replicates of blood from a handful of donors. Repertoires were generated with immunoSEQ multiplex PCR, while TCRdb's copy carries only in-frame clones and drops some. This sample has some 84,000 clones; more than 85% occur once, and the top ten carry approximately 0.39%. Material for sequencing was T cells isolated from PBMCs. These receptors were obtained from a human donor in good health. The CDR3 runs from the conserved cysteine through the conserved F or W. A D gene is named only where the DNA matches it firmly. Clone size is not always given. Where it is, it says once, few, many or a class for expanded clones.

d_call cdr3_length j_call v_call clone_size cdr3_nt cdr3_aa
TRBD2 14 TRBJ2-7 TRBV7-2 - TGTGCCAGCAGCTTTCTAGCGGGAGTTAGCGAGCAGTACTTC CASSFLAGVSEQYF
- 13 TRBJ1-1 TRBV28 - TGTGCCAGCATTGTGCCGGAGGGGACTGAAGCTTTCTTT CASIVPEGTEAFF
- 14 TRBJ1-1 TRBV5-4 - TGTGCCAGCAGCTTAGGGGCCTGGGACACTGAAGCTTTCTTT CASSLGAWDTEAFF
- 16 TRBJ1-2 TRBV28 - TGTGCCAGCAGTTTAAAGTCTGGCAGCTCTTCAGGTGGCTACACCTTC CASSLKSGSSSGGYTF
TRBD1 14 TRBJ2-7 TRBV7-6 - TGTGCCAGCAGCCAACTACAGGGGGTTAACGAGCAGTACTTC CASSQLQGVNEQYF
- 15 TRBJ1-1 TRBV15 - TGTGCCACCAGCGGCGGGGGAGGCATGAACACTGAAGCTTTCTTT CATSGGGGMNTEAFF
- 12 TRBJ1-2 TRBV7-2 - TGTGCCAGCAGCTCAGACAGGAGGGGCTACACCTTC CASSSDRRGYTF
- 18 TRBJ2-7 TRBV7-2 - TGTGCCAGCACCAGAAATCTATTGGAGCGGTCTGGCTCCTACGAGCAGTACTTC CASTRNLLERSGSYEQYF
- 13 TRBJ2-7 TRBV6-5 - TGTGCCAGCAGTCAAACCCGGGGAAACGAGCAGTACTTC CASSQTRGNEQYF
- 13 TRBJ2-2 TRBV10-3 - TGTGCCATCCGAGACATGAACACCGGGGAGCTGTTTTTT CAIRDMNTGELFF
- 14 TRBJ2-1 TRBV15 - TGTGCCACCAGCAGAGGGACTGCCGGTGGAGAGCAGTTCTTC CATSRGTAGGEQFF
- 14 TRBJ1-4 TRBV6-6 - TGTGCCACCCACGCGGCAGCAACTAATGAAAAACTGTTTTTT CATHAAATNEKLFF
- 18 TRBJ1-5 TRBV21-1 - TGTGCCAGCAGCAAAGTAGAGATGGGGACAGGGTATAATCAGCCCCAGCATTTT CASSKVEMGTGYNQPQHF
- 13 TRBJ2-7 TRBV6-5 - TGTGCCAGCAGTTACTCGGAGCACTACGAGCAGTACTTC CASSYSEHYEQYF
- 12 TRBJ1-2 TRBV19 - TGTGCCAGTAGTATTGCGGGGGTGGGCTACACCTTC CASSIAGVGYTF
TRBD1 14 TRBJ2-1 TRBV28 - TGTGCCAGCAGCCGGACAGGGGCCTACAATGAGCAGTTCTTC CASSRTGAYNEQFF
TRBD2 12 TRBJ2-7 TRBV29-1 - TGCAGCGTTGATGGCGGGAGGTACGAGCAGTACTTC CSVDGGRYEQYF
TRBD1 15 TRBJ2-7 TRBV28 once TGTGCCAGCAGTCCCGCCGGGACAGCCGCCTACGAGCAGTACTTC CASSPAGTAAYEQYF
TRBD2 18 TRBJ2-7 TRBV6-1 - TGTGCCAGCAGTGACCTTCGATGGTCTAGCGGGAGGCTCCACGAGCAGTACTTC CASSDLRWSSGRLHEQYF